This T cell receptor (beta chain) stems from a study of blood T cell repertoires in COVID-19. Study-level background: COVID-19 samples, acute and convalescent, were from the United States, Italy and Spain.

Data came from immunoSEQ multiplex PCR; TCRdb stores just in-frame clones and leaves some out. The sample lists 450,000 to 500,000 clones; around 85% were seen once. The V segment lost 6 bases and the J segment 10 bases; nucleotides outside the gene matches: 10. Germline V gene lookup returns CDR1 MGHDK and CDR2 SYGVNS. This CDR3 region has 14 residues. This clonotype was sampled from a human donor in a cohort sampled during active COVID-19. The chain is built from TRBV25-1 and TRBJ2-1; TRBD2 aligns across 9 bases. The sequenced sample was peripheral blood. CDR3 sequence (DNA): TGTGCCAGCAGCGGGGGACTAGCTATCGCCGAGCAGTTCTTC. It specifies CASSGGLAIAEQFF.